The TCR beta chain described here comes from a study of T cell responses to AZD1222 COVID-19 vaccine. Here immunoSEQ multiplex PCR was the method, and the copy in TCRdb shows in-frame clones only, minus some. The sample has more than 70,000 clones, approximately 86% seen once; the top ten hold around 8.2%. The trim removed 4 bases at V and 6 bases at J, leaving 11 bases unmatched. The CDR3 has 16 residues. Germline V gene lookup returns CDR1 SGHTA and CDR2 FQGTGA. The source material was peripheral blood, sampled on day 0 of AZD1222 vaccination. The sequence came from an adult in good health. V is TRBV7-3 and J is TRBJ2-2, with TRBD1 identical over 7 bases. The CDR3 DNA sequence: TGTGCCAGCAGCTCACCCCAAGGGGGCTTCTCCGGGGAGCTGTTTTTT. It translates to CASSSPQGGFSGELFF.